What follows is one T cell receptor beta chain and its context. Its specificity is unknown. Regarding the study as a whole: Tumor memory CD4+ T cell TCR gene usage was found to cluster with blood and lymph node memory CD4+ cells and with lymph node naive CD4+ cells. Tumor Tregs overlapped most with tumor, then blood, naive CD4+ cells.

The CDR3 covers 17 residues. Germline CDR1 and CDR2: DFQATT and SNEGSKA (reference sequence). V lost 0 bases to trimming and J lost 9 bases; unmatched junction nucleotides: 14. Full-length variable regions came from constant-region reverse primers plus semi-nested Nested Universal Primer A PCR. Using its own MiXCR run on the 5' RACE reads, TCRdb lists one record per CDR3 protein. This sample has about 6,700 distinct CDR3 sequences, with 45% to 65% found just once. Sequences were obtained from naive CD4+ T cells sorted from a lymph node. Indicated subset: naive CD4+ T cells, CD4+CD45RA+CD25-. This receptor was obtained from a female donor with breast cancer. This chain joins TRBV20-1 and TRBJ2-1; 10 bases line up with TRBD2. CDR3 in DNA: TGCAGTGCTAGAGATTTAGTGGGGGCTAGCGGGAGTGGTGAGCAGTTCTTC. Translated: CSARDLVGASGSGEQFF.